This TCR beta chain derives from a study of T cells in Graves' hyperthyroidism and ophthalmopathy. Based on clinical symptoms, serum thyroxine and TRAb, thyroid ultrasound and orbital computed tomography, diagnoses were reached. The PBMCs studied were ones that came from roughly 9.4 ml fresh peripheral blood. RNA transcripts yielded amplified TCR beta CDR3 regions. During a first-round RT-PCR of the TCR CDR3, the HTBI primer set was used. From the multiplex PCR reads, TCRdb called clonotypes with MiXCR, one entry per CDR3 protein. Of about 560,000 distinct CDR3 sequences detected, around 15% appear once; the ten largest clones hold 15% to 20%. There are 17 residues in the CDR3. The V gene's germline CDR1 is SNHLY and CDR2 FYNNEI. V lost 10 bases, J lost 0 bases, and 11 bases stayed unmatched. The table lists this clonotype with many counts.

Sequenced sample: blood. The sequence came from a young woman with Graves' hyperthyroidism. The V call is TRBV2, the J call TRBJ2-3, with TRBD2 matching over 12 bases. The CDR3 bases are TGTGCCACACTACCTCTAGCGGGAGGGCCCAGCACAGATACGCAGTATTTT. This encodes CATLPLAGGPSTDTQYF. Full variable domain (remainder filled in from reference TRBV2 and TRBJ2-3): EPEVTQTPSHQVTQMGQEVILRCVPISNHLYFYWYRQILGQKVEFLVSFYNNEISEKSEIFDDQFSVERPDGSNFTLKIRSTKLEDSAMYFCATLPLAGGPSTDTQYFGPGTRLTVL.